Listed below are T cell receptor beta chains from one sample, sequenced in a study of T cells in Graves' hyperthyroidism and ophthalmopathy. TCRdb recomputed calls from the multiplex PCR reads with MiXCR, one row per CDR3 protein. Among hundreds of thousands of distinct CDR3 sequences, 13% to 15% were seen once, and the ten largest hold roughly 10%. Sequencing input: blood. Source of these receptors: a woman between 18 and 29 years old with Graves' hyperthyroidism. Both conserved end residues are part of each CDR3. Each record gives: CDR3 protein, CDR3 DNA, D gene, clone size, V gene, J gene. D genes are given only for firm matches. Size tells how often a clone was seen (once, few, many) or the class of an expanded clone, and some rows leave it out.

cdr3_aa: CASSDIGLSSGNTIYF
cdr3_nt: TGTGCCAGCAGTGATATAGGGCTTAGCTCTGGAAACACCATATATTTT
d_call: -
clone_size: few
v_call: TRBV2
j_call: TRBJ1-3

cdr3_aa: CASSRPGGLNTEAFF
cdr3_nt: TGTGCCAGCAGCCGGCCGGGGGGGCTGAACACTGAAGCTTTCTTT
d_call: -
clone_size: many
v_call: TRBV7-9
j_call: TRBJ1-1

cdr3_aa: CASSEVFEQFF
cdr3_nt: TGTGCCAGCAGTGAGGTTTTTGAGCAGTTCTTC
d_call: -
clone_size: -
v_call: TRBV2
j_call: TRBJ2-1

cdr3_aa: CASSPDRDNEQFF
cdr3_nt: TGTGCCAGCAGCCCGGACAGGGACAATGAGCAGTTCTTC
d_call: TRBD1
clone_size: many
v_call: TRBV7-3
j_call: TRBJ2-1

cdr3_aa: CASSYGSGHLEAFF
cdr3_nt: TGTGCCAGCAGTTACGGGTCCGGACACCTTGAAGCTTTCTTT
d_call: -
clone_size: few
v_call: TRBV6-6
j_call: TRBJ1-1

cdr3_aa: CASSQKGNTNEKLFF
cdr3_nt: TGCGCCAGCAGCCAGAAGGGGAACACTAATGAAAAACTGTTTTTT
d_call: -
clone_size: -
v_call: TRBV4-1
j_call: TRBJ1-4

cdr3_aa: CASGGTLKQFF
cdr3_nt: TGTGCCAGCGGGGGGACTTTGAAGCAGTTCTTC
d_call: -
clone_size: few
v_call: TRBV2
j_call: TRBJ2-1

cdr3_aa: CASSRDSLNYGYTF
cdr3_nt: TGTGCCAGCAGCCGGGACAGCTTAAACTATGGCTACACCTTC
d_call: TRBD1
clone_size: many
v_call: TRBV7-2
j_call: TRBJ1-2

cdr3_aa: CASSFSGSGYNEQFF
cdr3_nt: TGTGCCAGCAGTTTTAGCGGGAGTGGGTACAATGAGCAGTTCTTC
d_call: TRBD2
clone_size: many
v_call: TRBV28
j_call: TRBJ2-1

cdr3_aa: CSAPPGLAGEGSYNEQFF
cdr3_nt: TGCAGTGCCCCCCCGGGACTAGCGGGAGAGGGCTCCTACAATGAGCAGTTCTTC
d_call: TRBD2
clone_size: -
v_call: TRBV20-1
j_call: TRBJ2-1

cdr3_aa: CASSLPFIGDKLETQYF
cdr3_nt: TGTGCCAGCAGTTTACCCTTTATTGGGGACAAATTAGAGACCCAGTACTTC
d_call: -
clone_size: many
v_call: TRBV28
j_call: TRBJ2-5

cdr3_aa: CASSQLPLVSYEQYF
cdr3_nt: TGCGCCAGCAGCCAACTCCCCCTAGTCTCCTACGAGCAGTACTTC
d_call: -
clone_size: few
v_call: TRBV4-1
j_call: TRBJ2-7

cdr3_aa: CASSRAATYTQYF
cdr3_nt: TGTGCCAGCAGCCGGGCAGCGACGTATACGCAGTATTTT
d_call: -
clone_size: many
v_call: TRBV7-3
j_call: TRBJ2-3

cdr3_aa: CASSLTGLGRVGRTSYEQYF
cdr3_nt: TGTGCCAGCAGTCTTACGGGGTTGGGGAGGGTCGGGAGGACGTCCTACGAGCAGTACTTC
d_call: TRBD2
clone_size: -
v_call: TRBV6-1
j_call: TRBJ2-7

cdr3_aa: CSATSGSSSYEQYF
cdr3_nt: TGCAGTGCTACTAGCGGGTCAAGCTCCTACGAGCAGTACTTC
d_call: TRBD2
clone_size: many
v_call: TRBV20-1
j_call: TRBJ2-7

cdr3_aa: CASSLDLMASGRRYQETQYF
cdr3_nt: TGTGCCAGCAGCTTAGATCTAATGGCTAGCGGGAGAAGGTACCAAGAGACCCAGTACTTC
d_call: TRBD2
clone_size: many
v_call: TRBV11-2
j_call: TRBJ2-5

cdr3_aa: CASRRGTVLDYEQYF
cdr3_nt: TGTGCCAGCAGAAGAGGGACAGTTTTGGACTACGAGCAGTACTTC
d_call: TRBD1
clone_size: -
v_call: TRBV6-1
j_call: TRBJ2-7

cdr3_aa: CASSLTWREPDTQYF
cdr3_nt: TGTGCTAGCAGCTTAACTTGGCGGGAGCCAGATACGCAGTATTTT
d_call: TRBD2
clone_size: many
v_call: TRBV7-7
j_call: TRBJ2-3

cdr3_aa: CASHRGPGTSDHNEQFF
cdr3_nt: TGTGCCAGCCACAGAGGCCCTGGGACTAGCGATCACAATGAGCAGTTCTTC
d_call: TRBD2
clone_size: -
v_call: TRBV27
j_call: TRBJ2-1

cdr3_aa: CASSPTRGRSPLHF
cdr3_nt: TGTGCCAGCAGTCCAACCAGGGGTCGTTCACCCCTCCACTTT
d_call: -
clone_size: few
v_call: TRBV12-3/TRBV12-4
j_call: TRBJ1-6

cdr3_aa: CASRGLEGTEAFF
cdr3_nt: TGTGCCAGCAGGGGGTTGGAGGGGACTGAAGCTTTCTTT
d_call: -
clone_size: many
v_call: TRBV3-1
j_call: TRBJ1-1

cdr3_aa: CASSVTQETQYF
cdr3_nt: TGCGCCAGCAGCGTGACCCAAGAGACCCAGTACTTC
d_call: -
clone_size: -
v_call: TRBV5-1
j_call: TRBJ2-5

cdr3_aa: CASSQDRWTGNTEAFF
cdr3_nt: TGTGCCAGCAGCCAAGATAGATGGACGGGGAACACTGAAGCTTTCTTT
d_call: -
clone_size: many
v_call: TRBV3-1
j_call: TRBJ1-1

cdr3_aa: CASSPFRGSGANVLTF
cdr3_nt: TGTGCCAGCTCACCATTCAGAGGGTCTGGGGCCAACGTCCTGACTTTC
d_call: -
clone_size: -
v_call: TRBV18
j_call: TRBJ2-6

cdr3_aa: CASSYSRGQETQYF
cdr3_nt: TGTGCCAGCAGTTACTCTAGGGGGCAAGAGACCCAGTACTTC
d_call: -
clone_size: many
v_call: TRBV6-6
j_call: TRBJ2-5